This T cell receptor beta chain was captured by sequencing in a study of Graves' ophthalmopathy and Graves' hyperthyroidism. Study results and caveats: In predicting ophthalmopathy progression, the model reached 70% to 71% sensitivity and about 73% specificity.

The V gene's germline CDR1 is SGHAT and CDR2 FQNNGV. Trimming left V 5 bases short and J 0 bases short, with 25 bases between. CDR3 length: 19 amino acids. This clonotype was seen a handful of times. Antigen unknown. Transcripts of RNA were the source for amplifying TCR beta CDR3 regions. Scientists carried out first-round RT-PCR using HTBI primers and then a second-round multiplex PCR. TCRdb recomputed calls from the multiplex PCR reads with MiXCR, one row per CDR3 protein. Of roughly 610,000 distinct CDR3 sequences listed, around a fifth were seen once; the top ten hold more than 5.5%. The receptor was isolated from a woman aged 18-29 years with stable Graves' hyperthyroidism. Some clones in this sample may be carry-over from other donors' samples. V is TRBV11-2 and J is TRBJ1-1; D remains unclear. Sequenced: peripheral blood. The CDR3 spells CASSAQNLVAPSLNTEAFF. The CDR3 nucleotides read TGTGCCAGCAGCGCCCAAAACCTTGTGGCACCCTCCCTGAACACTGAAGCTTTCTTT.